This note documents a single TCR beta chain sequence. No cognate antigen has been identified for it. No much larger clone is present one base from it, and per-base qualities are unavailable. Library creation used the immunoSEQ multiplex PCR assay. For the multiplex PCR, a mixture combining 60 forward primers for TCR Vbeta segments and 13 reverse primers for TCR Jbeta segments was used. The CDR3 region of rearranged TCR beta genes was amplified from genomic DNA with a multiplex PCR assay. The Illumina HiSeq System was used to sequence the amplified TCR beta libraries as 87-base-pair reads. In the original analysis: A later analysis counted tens of millions of unique TCR beta chains across the 666 repertoires, and some 11 million of these chains were shared by at least two donors. A nearest-neighbor algorithm error-corrected the raw reads and collapsed the reads into unique sequences, merging closely related sequences to remove PCR and sequencing errors. Alignment of CDR3 sequences to IMGT reference sequences was used to assign V, D and J gene segments. For a sequence to be retained, at least a six-nucleotide match to both a V gene segment and a J gene segment was required. A rearrangement was called productive if the CDR3 had no stop codons and remained in frame with V and J, and every other rearrangement was called non-productive. Following IMGT convention, CDR3 was defined as the stretch from the second conserved V-encoded cysteine up to the conserved J-encoded phenylalanine. The earlier analysis of fewer than 750 of the donors excluded sequences that lacked an unambiguous match to a single V gene segment. An earlier analysis of several hundred of the donors called V segments functional above 56.7% productive rearrangements and segregating when the between-donor standard deviation exceeded 5%. A statistical classification framework was built for diagnosing cytomegalovirus status from the catalog of TCR beta chain sequences. V and J gene assignment, in a later analysis, came from comparing TCR nucleotide sequences with IMGT/GENE-DB human TR gene sequences. In a later analysis, CDR3 sequences and most-parsimonious VDJ recombination scenarios were assigned using the TCRdist pipeline. A later analysis defined each TCR beta chain by its CDR3 amino acid sequence plus V-gene family, and excluded reads lacking a unique V-gene family. As a way to deal with suspected cross-contamination and a sequencing artifact, a later analysis dropped over 550 nucleotide sequences that were highly shared and had low generation probability. A later analysis calculated a clonal expansion index for each public chain from normalized within-repertoire ranks of inferred template counts. In a later analysis, generation probabilities were computed using a VDJ recombination model fitted to out-of-frame rearrangements, and the results were checked against IGoR. In a later analysis, TCR-TCR, TCR-HLA and TCR-CMV co-occurrence was scored with hypergeometric tests, and a repertoire-size bias correction was applied to TCR pairs. In a later analysis, false discovery rates were estimated by permuting HLA or CMV assignments 20 times. In a later analysis, co-occurring TCRs were grouped with DBSCAN, and TCRdist sequence similarity was added when clustering was performed within HLA-allele-positive subsets. Co-occurrence clustering excluded repertoires with fewer than 30,000 or more than 120,000 public chains, plus five with anomalous nucleotide sharing. The immuneACCESS repertoire file appears here via TCRdb, limited to in-frame rearrangements. These files lack a portion of the clones; in checked studies, under half of the deficit traces to unresolved V genes, and the cause of the others is not known. Clone size and V and J calls were adopted from that table, with D and trimming inferred from the DNA. The sample table records approximately 160,000 clones; roughly four fifths of these occur just once. The top ten clonotypes cover under 3% of the sample.

These data come from a study of cytomegalovirus exposure and HLA in healthy donors (dated by TCRdb to 2015 to 2018). Looking at the study overall: According to an earlier analysis of 587 of the donors, some 180 million T cells yielded 100 million or so unique TCR beta sequences and roughly 280 Gb of sequence data. Using immunosequencing, the study profiled T cell repertoires from fewer than 850 subjects and related those repertoires to cytomegalovirus serostatus. Every repertoire in the discovery cohort had been generated on one and the same sequencing platform. On average, around 200,000 unique TCR beta nucleotide sequences were sequenced per donor among 300 to 500 genotyped donors of the cohort, with roughly 18% of those sequences being non-productive. A later genetic analysis used genome-wide SNP genotypes for about 65% of the 666 donors, treating that subset as a discovery cohort. About 330 gigabases of sequencing data and approximately 91 million unique TCR sequences made up an early release that covered fewer than 650 HLA-typed donors. To predict cytomegalovirus infection status, the study combined high-throughput TCR immunosequencing, statistical association of individual TCRs with disease status, and machine learning. In the later analysis, no new phenotypic data were used to find candidate immune exposures; instead, reliance was placed on TCR beta sequences and their occurrence across donors. An earlier analysis of 450 to 750 of the donors used high-throughput TCR beta sequencing to judge whether each TCR beta V gene segment behaved as functional or pseudogenic. In a later analysis, previously published TCR beta repertoires from about 670 donors were re-analyzed and high-resolution HLA genotyping was added so that TCR occurrence patterns could be studied. Donor age, sex, ethnicity and CMV serostatus were collected together with the repertoire data. Along with the roughly 700-subject first cohort, a separate validation cohort of over a hundred different subjects was used. HLA typing covered class I and class II loci at four-digit resolution. The genetic ancestry cluster associated with self-reported Caucasian donors included around 76% of the approximately 410 genotyped donors. Roughly five DR-DQ haplotypes were handled as single units for association and clustering, since linkage in the cohort was strong. Typing coverage differed by locus: A, B, C, DRB1 and DQB1 were typed in roughly 620-630 donors, DQA1 in 522, DPA1 in 600 to 610, and DPB1 in about 450. The study aimed to test whether signatures of past pathogen exposure could be identified by cataloging public T cell receptors.

In total, fewer than 750 healthy bone marrow donors made up the cohort. At the time of sampling, all cohort members were nominally healthy, though unrecorded immune exposures were likely present. The donor tested CMV seropositive and was one of the 289 seropositive cohort members. A peripheral blood sample was collected from each donor, and TCR beta sequencing was performed on peripheral blood mononuclear cells. The Qiagen DNeasy Blood Extraction Kit was used to extract genomic DNA from the blood cell samples. Results and caveats for the whole study, not just this receptor: An association between a missense DCLRE1C variant and V-gene and J-gene trimming of TCR beta chains was found in a later genetic analysis and replicated in an independent cohort. The cohort was sequenced for TCR beta chains only, and without alpha or paired-chain data the features that could be detected were limited. Because counts were too low, around 17 rarely observed V segments, including chromosome 9 orphons, were left out of the earlier analysis of about 620 of the donors. A further reported finding was that TCR beta sequences accurately predicted the HLA-A and HLA-B alleles for most subjects in the first cohort. Because HLA typing was unavailable for some donors at each locus, only the typed subset was used in association tests. In an earlier analysis of several hundred of the donors, most TCR beta V segments were observed in productive rearrangements about 87% or about 30% of the time, broadly matching IMGT annotations. Because the 87-base-pair reads could not distinguish some IMGT-functional V segments, including TRBV6-2 and TRBV6-3, those segments were excluded. Most TCR sequences were seen in very few donors, while some public TCRs were found in many individuals. When HLA alleles, especially DR and DQ, strongly co-occurred, attributing TCR associations to individual alleles was difficult. A later analysis reported that several top co-occurrence clusters appeared linked to parvovirus B19, influenza, CMV and Epstein-Barr virus. In a later analysis, TCR association rates were found to vary across HLA loci, with the most associated TCRs seen for DRB1 alleles and the fewest for HLA-C alleles. A later analysis found that most CMV-associated TCR beta chains appeared HLA-restricted, with HLA associations seemingly driven largely by CMV exposure. The presence/absence analyses assumed that sequencing depth was roughly uniform across donors, and that assumption may not be true. CMV serostatus was the only immune exposure information available for the cohort. In vitro tests confirmed that a few of the cytomegalovirus-associated TCR beta chains recognize cytomegalovirus antigens. Compared with the 666-donor mean, donors in an Asian-associated ancestry cluster had fewer N-insertions in productive TCRs, according to a later genetic analysis. Correlated functional status among segregating V segments might be attributable to linkage disequilibrium, but an unknown experimental factor could not be ruled out. Cytomegalovirus status was reported to be diagnosed by the classifier with high specificity and sensitivity in both the original and validation cohorts. In a later analysis, more than 15,000 TCR beta sequences were associated with specific HLA alleles at a false discovery rate of 0.05. A later analysis found that HLA-associated TCR beta chains were more clonally expanded and had lower generation probabilities than equally common non-associated chains. The authors suggested that the approach could potentially be generalized to other disease states and immunological phenotypes. The sequencing pipeline was judged likely to have produced a cluster of highly shared sequence variants as a technical artifact. In the study, about 150 TCR beta chains were listed as associated with cytomegalovirus.

Trimming costs V 3 bases and J 10 bases, and their ends lie 10 bases apart. Sequences MNHEY (CDR1) and SMNVEV (CDR2) are obtained from the germline V gene (reference sequence). From its cysteine to its phenylalanine, the CDR3 spans 13 amino acids. The entry retains the CDR3 DNA only, 39 bases that are in frame from base 1. Sequencing was carried out using PBMCs. Rearrangement joined TRBV27 to TRBJ1-6; the D gene is perhaps TRBD1, on 5 matching bases. The clonotype was recovered from a woman between 50 and 59 years old in good health and CMV-seropositive. The nucleotide sequence is given as TGTGCCAGCAGTTTGGCAGGGCACTCACCCCTCCACTTT. This gives the protein CASSLAGHSPLHF.